This T cell receptor beta chain was retrieved from a study of Graves' ophthalmopathy and Graves' hyperthyroidism. Study-level points and caveats: Most thyroid clonotypes expanded beyond 0.001 frequency were also found in blood.

This clonotype was picked up many times. The antigen remains undetermined. Participants with hyperthyroidism, aged 18 to 65, were newly diagnosed with under 2 months' duration. The diagnostic workup employed clinical symptoms, serum thyroxine, TRAb, thyroid ultrasound and orbital computed tomography. RNA transcripts were the template, and TCR beta CDR3 regions were amplified from them. RT-PCR was first run with HTBI primers, then multiplex PCR in a second round. TCRdb ran MiXCR on the multiplex PCR reads and lists one entry per CDR3 protein. The top ten clones hold approximately 12% of a sample with over a million distinct CDR3 sequences, about 36% of them seen once. The CDR3 is made up of 13 amino acids. CDR1 is MGHDK and CDR2 is SYGVNS in the germline V gene.

The TCR comes from an adult man with Graves' hyperthyroidism. The chain employs TRBV25-1 and TRBJ1-4, with D perhaps matching TRBD1 (6 bases). The sample was peripheral blood or thyroid tissue (not recorded which). Written as DNA, the CDR3 is TGTGCGGCCAGGGGCCTGGGAAGTGAAAAACTGTTTTTT. Its translation is CAARGLGSEKLFF. Drawing the rest from reference TRBV25-1 and TRBJ1-4, the complete variable domain is EADIYQTPRYLVIGTGKKITLECSQTMGHDKMYWYQQDPGMELHLIHYSYGVNSTEKGDLSSESTVSRIRTEHFPLTLESARPSHTSQYLCAARGLGSEKLFFGSGTQLSVL.